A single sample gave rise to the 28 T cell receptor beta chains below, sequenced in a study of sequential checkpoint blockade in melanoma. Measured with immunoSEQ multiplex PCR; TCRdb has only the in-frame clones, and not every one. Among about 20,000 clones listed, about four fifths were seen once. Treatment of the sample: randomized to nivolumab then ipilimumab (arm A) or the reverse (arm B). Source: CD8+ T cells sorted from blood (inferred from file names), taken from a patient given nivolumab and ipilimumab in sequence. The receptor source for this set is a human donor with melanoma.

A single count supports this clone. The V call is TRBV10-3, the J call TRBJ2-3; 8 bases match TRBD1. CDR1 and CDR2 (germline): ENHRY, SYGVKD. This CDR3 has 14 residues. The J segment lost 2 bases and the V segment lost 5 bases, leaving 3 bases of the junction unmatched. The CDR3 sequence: CAISPDRATDTQYF. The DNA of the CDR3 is TGTGCCATCAGTCCGGACAGGGCCACAGATACGCAGTATTTT.

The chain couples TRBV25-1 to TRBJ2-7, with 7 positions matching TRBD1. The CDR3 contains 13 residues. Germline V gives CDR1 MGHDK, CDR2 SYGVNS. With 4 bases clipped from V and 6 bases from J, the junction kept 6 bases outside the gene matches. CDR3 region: CASSAGQIAEQYF. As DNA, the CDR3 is TGTGCCAGCAGTGCGGGACAGATCGCCGAGCAGTACTTC.

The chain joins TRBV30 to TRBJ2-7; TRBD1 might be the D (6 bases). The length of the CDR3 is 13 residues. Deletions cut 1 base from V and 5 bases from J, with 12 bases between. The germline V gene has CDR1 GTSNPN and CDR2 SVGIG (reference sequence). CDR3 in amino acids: CAWSARGSDEQYF. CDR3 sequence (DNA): TGTGCCTGGAGTGCCAGGGGTTCCGACGAGCAGTACTTC.

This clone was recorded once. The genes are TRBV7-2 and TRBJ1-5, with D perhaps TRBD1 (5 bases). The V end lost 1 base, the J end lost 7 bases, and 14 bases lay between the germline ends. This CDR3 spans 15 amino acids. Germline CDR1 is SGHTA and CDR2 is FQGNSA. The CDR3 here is CASSLGGTPRQPQHF. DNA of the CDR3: TGTGCCAGCAGCTTAGGCGGGACCCCCAGGCAGCCCCAGCATTTT.

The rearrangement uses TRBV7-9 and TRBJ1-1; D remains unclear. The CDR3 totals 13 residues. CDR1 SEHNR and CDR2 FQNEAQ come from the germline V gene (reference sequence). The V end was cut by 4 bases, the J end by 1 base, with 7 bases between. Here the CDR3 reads CASSSGRNTEAFF. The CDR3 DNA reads TGTGCCAGCAGCTCCGGGAGGAACACTGAAGCTTTCTTT.

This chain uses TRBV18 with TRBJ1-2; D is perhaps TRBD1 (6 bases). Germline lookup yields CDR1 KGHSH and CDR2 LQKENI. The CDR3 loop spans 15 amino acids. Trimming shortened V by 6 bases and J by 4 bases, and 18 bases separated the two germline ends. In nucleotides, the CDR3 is TGTGCCAGCTCTCTCCTTGGGGGCGAGGGCTATGGCTACACCTTC. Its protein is CASSLLGGEGYGYTF.

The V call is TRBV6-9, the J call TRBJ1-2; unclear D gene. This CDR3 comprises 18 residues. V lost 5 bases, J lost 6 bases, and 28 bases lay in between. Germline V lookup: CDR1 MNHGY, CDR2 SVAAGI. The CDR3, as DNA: TGTGCCAGCAGTCCGCCCGGAAGAGTCCTCCCAAGGAGTCATGGCTACACCTTC. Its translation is CASSPPGRVLPRSHGYTF.

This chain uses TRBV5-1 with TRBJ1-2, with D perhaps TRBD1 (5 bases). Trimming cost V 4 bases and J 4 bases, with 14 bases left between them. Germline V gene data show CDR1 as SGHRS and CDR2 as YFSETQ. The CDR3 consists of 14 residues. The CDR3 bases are TGCGCCAGCAGCGTTGGGGGGGGGATCTATGGCTACACCTTC. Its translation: CASSVGGGIYGYTF.

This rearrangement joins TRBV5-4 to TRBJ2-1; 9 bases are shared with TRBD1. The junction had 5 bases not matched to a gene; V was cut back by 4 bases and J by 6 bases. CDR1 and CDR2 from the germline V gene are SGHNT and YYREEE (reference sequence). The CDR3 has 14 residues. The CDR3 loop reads CASSTSTGGNEQFF. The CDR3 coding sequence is TGTGCCAGCAGCACCTCGACAGGGGGCAATGAGCAGTTCTTC.

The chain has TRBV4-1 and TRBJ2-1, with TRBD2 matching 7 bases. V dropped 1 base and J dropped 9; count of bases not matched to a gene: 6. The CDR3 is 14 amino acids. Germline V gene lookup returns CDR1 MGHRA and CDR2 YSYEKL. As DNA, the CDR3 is TGCGCCAGCAGCCAAGGCGGGAGTTACGGTGAGCAGTTCTTC. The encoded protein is CASSQGGSYGEQFF.

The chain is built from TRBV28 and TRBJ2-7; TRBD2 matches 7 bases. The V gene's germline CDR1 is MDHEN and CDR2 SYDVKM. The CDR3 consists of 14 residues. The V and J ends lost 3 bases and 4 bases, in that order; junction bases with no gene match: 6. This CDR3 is CASSFSRGGYEQYF. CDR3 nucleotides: TGTGCCAGCAGTTTCTCTCGCGGGGGATACGAGCAGTACTTC. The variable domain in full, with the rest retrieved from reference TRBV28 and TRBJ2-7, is DVKVTQSSRYLVKRTGEKVFLECVQDMDHENMFWYRQDPGLGLRLIYFSYDVKMKEKGDIPEGYSVSREKKERFSLILESASTNQTSMYLCASSFSRGGYEQYFGPGTRLTVT.

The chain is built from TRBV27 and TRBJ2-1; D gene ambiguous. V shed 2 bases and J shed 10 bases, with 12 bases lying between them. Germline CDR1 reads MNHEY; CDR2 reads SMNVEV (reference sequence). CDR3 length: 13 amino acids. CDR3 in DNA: TGTGCCAGCAGTTTAGTCCTGGCCCAGGAGCAGTTCTTC. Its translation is CASSLVLAQEQFF.

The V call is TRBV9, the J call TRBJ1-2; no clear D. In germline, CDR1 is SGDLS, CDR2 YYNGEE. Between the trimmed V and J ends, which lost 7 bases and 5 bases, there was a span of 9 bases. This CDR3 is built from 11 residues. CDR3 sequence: CASHGVYGYTF. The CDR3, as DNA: TGTGCCAGCCATGGAGTTTATGGCTACACCTTC.

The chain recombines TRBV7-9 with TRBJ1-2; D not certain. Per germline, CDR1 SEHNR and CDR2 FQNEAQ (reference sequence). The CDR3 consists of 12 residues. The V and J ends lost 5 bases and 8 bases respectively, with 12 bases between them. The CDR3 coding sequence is TGTGCCAGCAGCCCGCGGACTCACGGCTACACCTTC. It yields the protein CASSPRTHGYTF.

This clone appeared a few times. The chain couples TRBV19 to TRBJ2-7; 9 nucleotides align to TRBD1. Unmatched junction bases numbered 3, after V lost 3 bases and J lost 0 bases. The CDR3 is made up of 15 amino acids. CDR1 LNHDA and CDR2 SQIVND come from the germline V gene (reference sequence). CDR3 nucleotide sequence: TGTGCCAGTAGTATTGGACAGGGGAGCTCCTACGAGCAGTACTTC. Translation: CASSIGQGSSYEQYF.

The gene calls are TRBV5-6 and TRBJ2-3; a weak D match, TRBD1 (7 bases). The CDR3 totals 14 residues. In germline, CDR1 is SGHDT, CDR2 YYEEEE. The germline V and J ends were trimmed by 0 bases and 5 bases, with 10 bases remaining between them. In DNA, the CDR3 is TGTGCCAGCAGCTTGGTTCAGGGGGGAGATACGCAGTATTTT. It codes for CASSLVQGGDTQYF.

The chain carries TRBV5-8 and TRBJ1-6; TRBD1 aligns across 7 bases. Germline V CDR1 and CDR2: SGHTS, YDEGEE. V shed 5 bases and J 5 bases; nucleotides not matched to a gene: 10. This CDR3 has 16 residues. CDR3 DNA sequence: TGTGCCAGCAGTTCCCGAGAAACAGGGGATAATTCACCCCTCCACTTT. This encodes CASSSRETGDNSPLHF.

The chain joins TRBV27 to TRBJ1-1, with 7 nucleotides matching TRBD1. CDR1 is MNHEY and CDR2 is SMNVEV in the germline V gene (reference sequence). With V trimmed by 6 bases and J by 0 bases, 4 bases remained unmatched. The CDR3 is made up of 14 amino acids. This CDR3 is CASRRQGMNTEAFF. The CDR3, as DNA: TGTGCCAGCAGACGACAGGGAATGAACACTGAAGCTTTCTTT.

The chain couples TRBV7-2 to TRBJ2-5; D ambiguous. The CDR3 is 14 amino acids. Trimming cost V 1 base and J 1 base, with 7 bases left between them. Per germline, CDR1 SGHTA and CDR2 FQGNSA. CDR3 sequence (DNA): TGTGCCAGCAGCTTAGAGGCAGGCCAAGAGACCCAGTACTTC. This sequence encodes CASSLEAGQETQYF.

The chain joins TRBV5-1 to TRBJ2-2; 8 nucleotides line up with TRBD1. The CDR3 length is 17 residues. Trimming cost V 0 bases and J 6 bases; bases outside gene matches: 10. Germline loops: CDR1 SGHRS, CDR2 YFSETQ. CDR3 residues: CASSLASWGQDPGELFF. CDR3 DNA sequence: TGCGCCAGCAGCTTGGCCTCTTGGGGACAGGATCCCGGGGAGCTGTTTTTT.

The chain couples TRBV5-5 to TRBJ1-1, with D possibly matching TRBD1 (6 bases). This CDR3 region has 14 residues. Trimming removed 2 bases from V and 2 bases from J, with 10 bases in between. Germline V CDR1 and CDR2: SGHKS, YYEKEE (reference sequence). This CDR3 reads CASSFRTDNTEAFF. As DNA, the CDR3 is TGTGCCAGCAGCTTCAGGACAGATAACACTGAAGCTTTCTTT. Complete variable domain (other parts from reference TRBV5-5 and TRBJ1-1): DAGVTQSPTHLIKTRGQQVTLRCSPISGHKSVSWYQQVLGQGPQFIFQYYEKEERGRGNFPDRFSARQFPNYSSELNVNALLLGDSALYLCASSFRTDNTEAFFGQGTRLTVV.

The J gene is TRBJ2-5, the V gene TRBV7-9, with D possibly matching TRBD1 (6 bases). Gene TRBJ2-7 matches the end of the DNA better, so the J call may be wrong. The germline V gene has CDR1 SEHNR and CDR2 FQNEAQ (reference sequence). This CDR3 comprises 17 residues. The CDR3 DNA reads TGTGCCAGCAGCGGACGAGCAGGGGAAAATAAGTTCTACGAGCAGTACTTC. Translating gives CASSGRAGENKFYEQYF.

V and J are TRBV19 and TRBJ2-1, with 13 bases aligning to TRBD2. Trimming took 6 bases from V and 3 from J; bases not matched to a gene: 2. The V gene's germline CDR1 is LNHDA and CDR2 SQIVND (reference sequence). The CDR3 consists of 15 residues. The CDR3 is CASRRTSGSYNEQFF. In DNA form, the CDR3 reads TGTGCCAGTAGGCGGACTAGCGGGAGCTACAATGAGCAGTTCTTC.

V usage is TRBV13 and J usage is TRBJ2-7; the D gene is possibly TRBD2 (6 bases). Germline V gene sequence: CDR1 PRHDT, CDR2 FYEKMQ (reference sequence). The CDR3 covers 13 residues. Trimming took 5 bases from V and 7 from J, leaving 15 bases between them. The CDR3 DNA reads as TGTGCCAGCAGCACGGGGACTCGGGGGGAGCAGTACTTC. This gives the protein CASSTGTRGEQYF.

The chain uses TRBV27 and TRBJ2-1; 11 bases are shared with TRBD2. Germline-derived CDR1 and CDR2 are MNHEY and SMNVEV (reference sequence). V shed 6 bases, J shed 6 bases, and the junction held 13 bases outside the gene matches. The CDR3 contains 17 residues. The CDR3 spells CASSPRTGTSGSNEQFF. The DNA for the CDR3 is TGTGCCAGCAGCCCGAGGACCGGGACTAGCGGTTCCAATGAGCAGTTCTTC.

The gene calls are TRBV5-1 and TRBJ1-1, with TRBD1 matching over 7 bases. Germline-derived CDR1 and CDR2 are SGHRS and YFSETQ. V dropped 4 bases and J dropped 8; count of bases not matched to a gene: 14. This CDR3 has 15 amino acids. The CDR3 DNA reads TGCGCCAGCAGCCCAGGAACAGGGGCCAGTACGGAAGCTTTCTTT. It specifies CASSPGTGASTEAFF. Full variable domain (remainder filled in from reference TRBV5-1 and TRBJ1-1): KAGVTQTPRYLIKTRGQQVTLSCSPISGHRSVSWYQQTPGQGLQFLFEYFSETQRNKGNFPGRFSGRQFSNSRSEMNVSTLELGDSALYLCASSPGTGASTEAFFGQGTRLTVV.

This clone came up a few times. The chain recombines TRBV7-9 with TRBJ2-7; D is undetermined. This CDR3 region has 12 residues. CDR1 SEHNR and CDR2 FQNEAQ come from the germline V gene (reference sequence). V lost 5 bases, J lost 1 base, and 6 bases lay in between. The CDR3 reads CASSLGSYEQYF. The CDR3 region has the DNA TGTGCCAGCAGCCTCGGGTCCTACGAGCAGTACTTC.

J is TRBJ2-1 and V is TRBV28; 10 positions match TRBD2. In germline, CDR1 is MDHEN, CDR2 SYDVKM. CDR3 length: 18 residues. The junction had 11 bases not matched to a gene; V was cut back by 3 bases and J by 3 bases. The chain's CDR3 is CASSLTLLTSGRYNEQFF. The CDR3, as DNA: TGTGCCAGCAGTTTGACCTTACTGACTAGCGGGCGCTACAATGAGCAGTTCTTC.